Listed below are T cell receptor beta chains from one sample, sequenced in a study of OX40 agonist ivuxolimab in advanced cancers. This table comes from immunoSEQ multiplex PCR, and its TCRdb copy is limited to in-frame clones, with some not included. The data show 30,000 to 40,000 clones, approximately 90% seen once. The sequencing used CD4+ or CD8+ T cells sorted from blood, collected in a trial of the OX40 agonist ivuxolimab. These receptors were obtained from an adult with an advanced solid tumor such as melanoma, head and neck, liver or kidney cancer. The conserved cysteine and the conserved F or W are not part of the CDR3 here. Size values are once, few and many counts, or a class for expanded clones, and some rows have none.

clone_size	v_call	j_call	cdr3_aa
once	TRBV2	TRBJ2-7	ASSEGQTYEQY
-	TRBV9	TRBJ2-1	ASSPAESGRVHNEQF
-	TRBV7-4	TRBJ1-5	ASSPTGGEHNQPQH
-	TRBV19	TRBJ1-5	ASSTGTGGDQPQH
-	TRBV28	TRBJ2-5	ASSFRGSAETQY
few	TRBV4-1	TRBJ2-2	ASSQAGHPNTGELF
-	TRBV14	TRBJ1-2	ASSQEGLLPGYT
-	TRBV6-5	TRBJ1-2	ASSGEQYYGYT
-	TRBV11-2	TRBJ2-7	ASSRTGQDISYEQY
-	TRBV2	TRBJ1-2	ASSEAQGAQNGYT
-	TRBV4-1	TRBJ2-7	ASSQTSQRETEQY
-	TRBV7-9	TRBJ2-2	ASSPPPAGGMAGELF
once	TRBV10-2	TRBJ2-7	ASSEPGGGAYEQY
-	TRBV19	TRBJ1-1	ASSLTENTEAF
-	TRBV5-5	TRBJ2-7	ASSQDEQGVSYEQY
-	TRBV10-3	TRBJ2-5	AIIKDYRETQY
-	TRBV30	TRBJ2-1	AYQTREQF
-	TRBV6-6	TRBJ2-6	ASSYSLPTGANVLT
-	TRBV9	TRBJ2-7	ASSDANFYEQY
-	TRBV5-8	TRBJ2-1	ASNVHEQF
-	TRBV29-1	TRBJ2-3	SVEPGFTDTQY
-	TRBV11-2	TRBJ2-5	ASIGQQETQY
-	TRBV5-4	TRBJ2-3	ASSPHAGATDTQY
-	TRBV27	TRBJ2-1	ASSLGDSYNEQF
-	TRBV27	TRBJ2-7	ASSLSNSYEQY
-	TRBV30	TRBJ1-2	AWVVTQGFYYGYT
-	TRBV5-1	TRBJ2-7	ASSLGTYEQY
-	TRBV4-2	TRBJ2-1	ASSQVTMVLAGGGEQF
-	TRBV4-1	TRBJ2-1	ASSPRGGVSEQF
few	TRBV7-9	TRBJ2-1	ASSLVAGVSEQF
-	TRBV4-1	TRBJ1-2	ASSQVPSGGLYGYT
medium-sized	TRBV30	TRBJ2-2	AWSQVGGELF
-	TRBV5-5	TRBJ2-5	ASSLNSGGPLGTQY
-	TRBV7-6	TRBJ2-3	ASSLVGPTDTQY
-	TRBV2	TRBJ2-5	ASSSYETQY
-	TRBV11-3	TRBJ2-5	ASSFTGVETQY
-	TRBV5-4	TRBJ2-7	ASSLSPASTYEQY
-	TRBV6-6	TRBJ2-2	ASSYAEVGTGELF
-	TRBV10-2	TRBJ1-5	ASRKDSYQPQH
-	TRBV19	TRBJ2-1	ASSIGLVEQF
once	TRBV29-1	TRBJ1-1	SGGDTYEAF
-	TRBV28	TRBJ2-1	ASSLTKYNEQF